The rows below give T cell receptor beta chains drawn from one sample of a study of CD8 T cells in ankylosing spondylitis. From the 5' RACE reads, TCRdb called clonotypes with MiXCR, one entry per CDR3 protein. The sample lists almost 400,000 distinct CDR3 sequences, 20% to 25% occurring once. Source material: blood, either unsorted or a sorted T cell fraction (not recorded which). These receptors were collected from a male donor with ankylosing spondylitis. Both conserved end residues are part of each CDR3. Clone size is given for some rows only: seen once, a few or many times, or a class if the clone is expanded.

v_gene: TRBV12-3/TRBV12-4
j_gene: TRBJ2-5
abundance: many
CDR3aa: CASSLEETQYF

v_gene: TRBV29-1
j_gene: TRBJ2-7
abundance: -
CDR3aa: CSVEVGTGFKQYF

v_gene: TRBV2
j_gene: TRBJ2-1
abundance: many
CDR3aa: CASSRGGLAGLNEQFF

v_gene: TRBV30
j_gene: TRBJ2-3
abundance: few
CDR3aa: CAWSHTPGQGAVDTQYF

v_gene: TRBV6-5
j_gene: TRBJ2-7
abundance: few
CDR3aa: CASSYPGQGIYEQYF

v_gene: TRBV4-3
j_gene: TRBJ1-3
abundance: -
CDR3aa: CASSLRDGSSGNTIYF

v_gene: TRBV6-5
j_gene: TRBJ2-1
abundance: -
CDR3aa: CASSLDRGQYNEQFF

v_gene: TRBV6-5
j_gene: TRBJ1-4
abundance: few
CDR3aa: CASSYHRPQGSEKLFF

v_gene: TRBV19
j_gene: TRBJ2-2
abundance: -
CDR3aa: CASSPDRGRIGELFF

v_gene: TRBV4-2
j_gene: TRBJ2-1
abundance: few
CDR3aa: CASSQRDTDNEQFF

v_gene: TRBV7-2
j_gene: TRBJ2-3
abundance: -
CDR3aa: CASSLAVDTQYF

v_gene: TRBV19
j_gene: TRBJ1-1
abundance: few
CDR3aa: CASALGQGSEAFF

v_gene: TRBV6-1
j_gene: TRBJ1-5
abundance: -
CDR3aa: CASSEPAQPQHF

v_gene: TRBV28
j_gene: TRBJ2-3
abundance: -
CDR3aa: CASTLPGLADTDTQYF

v_gene: TRBV29-1
j_gene: TRBJ2-2
abundance: few
CDR3aa: CSGGLSLDTGELFF

v_gene: TRBV28
j_gene: TRBJ2-5
abundance: -
CDR3aa: CASSLTTSGLQETQYF

v_gene: TRBV29-1
j_gene: TRBJ2-3
abundance: -
CDR3aa: CSVEGNTDTQYF

v_gene: TRBV7-8
j_gene: TRBJ2-2
abundance: few
CDR3aa: CASSVSGGRRELFF

v_gene: TRBV7-9
j_gene: TRBJ2-3
abundance: few
CDR3aa: CASSLEGVHSTDTQYF

v_gene: TRBV2
j_gene: TRBJ2-5
abundance: few
CDR3aa: CASDREFQETQYF

v_gene: TRBV2
j_gene: TRBJ2-5
abundance: few
CDR3aa: CASSGVKSGTPSRETQYF

v_gene: TRBV18
j_gene: TRBJ1-4
abundance: -
CDR3aa: CASSRTGARLNEKLFF

v_gene: TRBV6-2/TRBV6-3
j_gene: TRBJ1-3
abundance: -
CDR3aa: CARIRRSAGSNSGNTIYF

v_gene: TRBV29-1
j_gene: TRBJ2-1
abundance: many
CDR3aa: CSVVVAGGPQEQFF

v_gene: TRBV7-2
j_gene: TRBJ1-5
abundance: few
CDR3aa: CASSLAPQGQQPQHF

v_gene: TRBV27
j_gene: TRBJ2-1
abundance: few
CDR3aa: CASSPLWARNEQFF

v_gene: TRBV7-2
j_gene: TRBJ1-1
abundance: few
CDR3aa: CASSSLRSTEAFF

v_gene: TRBV12-3/TRBV12-4
j_gene: TRBJ1-5
abundance: -
CDR3aa: CASTKVPGQGNQPQHF

v_gene: TRBV15
j_gene: TRBJ1-2
abundance: once
CDR3aa: CATSRERGGVGPGGYTF

v_gene: TRBV29-1
j_gene: TRBJ2-5
abundance: -
CDR3aa: CSAGPSGTQYF